One and the same sample provided the 12 T cell receptor beta chains below, sequenced in a study of blood T cell repertoires in COVID-19. Profiled with immunoSEQ multiplex PCR; TCRdb holds only in-frame clones, not every one. The profile shows roughly 380,000 clones, roughly 87% of them singletons. The specimen was PBMCs or T cells enriched from blood (not recorded which). Receptor source: a woman aged 25-40 years who had recovered from COVID-19.

This CDR3 is CASSSPQGKLAEAFF. The CDR3, as DNA: TGTGCCAGCAGCAGCCCGCAGGGGAAGTTAGCTGAAGCTTTCTTT. The rearrangement uses TRBV11-2 and TRBJ1-1, with D possibly being TRBD1 (6 bases). The V end was cut by 5 bases, the J end by 6 bases, with 19 bases between. The CDR3 has 15 amino acids. CDR1 and CDR2 from the germline V gene are SGHAT and FQNNGV.

The chain joins TRBV20-1 to TRBJ2-2; 7 nucleotides align to TRBD2. This CDR3 is built from 15 residues. The germline V gene encodes CDR1 DFQATT and CDR2 SNEGSKA (reference sequence). V lost 4 bases and J lost 3; bases outside the gene matches: 8. The CDR3 loop is CSANEASGDTGELFF. The CDR3 DNA reads TGCAGTGCTAATGAGGCTAGCGGAGACACCGGGGAGCTGTTTTTT.

This chain uses TRBV6-1 with TRBJ2-5; D is ambiguous. V was pared by 1 base and J by 5 bases, with 11 bases between. The length of the CDR3 is 14 residues. Germline-derived CDR1 and CDR2 are MNHNS and SASEGT. Written as DNA, the CDR3 is TGTGCCAGCAGTGAAGTTATAAACTTGGAGACCCAGTACTTC. Protein: CASSEVINLETQYF.

The chain recombines TRBV15 with TRBJ1-2, with 11 positions matching TRBD1. The CDR3 contains 15 residues. With V trimmed by 5 bases and J by 6 bases, 8 bases remained unmatched. The germline V gene encodes CDR1 LNHNV and CDR2 YYDKDF (reference sequence). CDR3 in DNA: TGTGCCACCAGCGGGTGGACAGGGGGCGCTCATGGCTACACCTTC. Translated: CATSGWTGGAHGYTF.

The rearrangement uses TRBV9 and TRBJ1-1; a possible D gene is TRBD1 (5 bases). Trimming cost V 4 bases and J 11 bases, with 12 bases left between them. Germline V CDR1 and CDR2: SGDLS, YYNGEE. This CDR3 is 11 amino acids long. The CDR3 DNA reads as TGTGCCAGCAGCTTAAGGGGCCCGGCTTTCTTT. Protein sequence: CASSLRGPAFF.

V usage is TRBV7-9 and J usage is TRBJ2-5; 9 nucleotides line up with TRBD1. V lost 5 bases to trimming and J lost 5 bases; unmatched junction nucleotides: 3. The CDR3 length is 13 residues. Looked up from germline, CDR1 is SEHNR and CDR2 is FQNEAQ (reference sequence). In DNA, the CDR3 is TGTGCCAGCAGCCCGGGGACAGGGGAGACCCAGTACTTC. Its protein product is CASSPGTGETQYF.

The chain links TRBV11-2 to TRBJ2-7; D is perhaps TRBD2 (6 bases). Between the trimmed V and J ends, which lost 4 bases and 4 bases, there was a span of 14 bases. This CDR3 has 14 amino acids. From germline, CDR1 is SGHAT and CDR2 FQNNGV. The CDR3 region is CASSWGGVDYEQYF. CDR3 sequence (DNA): TGTGCCAGCAGCTGGGGCGGGGTAGATTACGAGCAGTACTTC. Filled out from reference TRBV11-2 and TRBJ2-7, the complete variable domain reads EAGVAQSPRYKIIEKRQSVAFWCNPISGHATLYWYQQILGQGPKLLIQFQNNGVVDDSQLPKDRFSAERLKGVDSTLKIQPAKLEDSAVYLCASSWGGVDYEQYFGPGTRLTVT.

This clone was recorded a few times. This CDR3 is also generated by other DNA sequences in the sample. The chain combines TRBV5-1 with TRBJ2-2; D uncertain. Trimming took 4 bases from V and 4 from J, leaving 8 bases between them. Germline CDR1 SGHRS, CDR2 YFSETQ. The CDR3 totals 13 residues. In DNA form, the CDR3 reads TGCGCCAGCAGCCTAAGTGGCACCGGGGAGCTGTTTTTT. It codes for CASSLSGTGELFF.

Here the CDR3 DNA reads TGTGCCAGCAGCAAAGCGCCGCCGGCGGCCCAAGAGACCCAGTACTTC. Its translation: CASSKAPPAAQETQYF. The genes are TRBV21-1 and TRBJ2-5; the tabulated D call, TRBD2, remains unverified against the DNA. TRBV21-1 is shown as a pseudogene. The CDR3 is made up of 16 amino acids.

In the case of this clone: The junction departs from the called germline gene at one end, perhaps through a read error. This chain connects TRBV27 to TRBJ2-7; TRBD1 agrees at 9 bases. Germline assignment: CDR1 MNHEY and CDR2 SMNVEV (reference sequence). CDR3 length equals 15 residues. The CDR3 region is CASSLSTGGFYEQYF. CDR3 in DNA: TGTGCCAGCAGTCTATCTACAGGGGGCTTCTACGAGCAGTACTTC.

J is TRBJ1-5 and V is TRBV9, with a tentative D call TRBD1 (5 bases). The CDR3 spans 13 residues. Germline values: CDR1 SGDLS, CDR2 YYNGEE. The V end was cut by 3 bases, the J end by 6 bases, with 10 bases between. Here the CDR3 DNA reads TGTGCCAGCAGCGGGGGGGGTCTTCAGCCCCAGCATTTT. Residues: CASSGGGLQPQHF.

V and J are TRBV11-3 and TRBJ2-1; D remains ambiguous. CDR1 and CDR2 (germline): SGHNT, YENEEA. There are 13 residues in the CDR3. V was shortened by 1 base and J by 4 bases, with 5 bases between the two germline ends. CDR3 loop: CASSLAQYNEQFF. The CDR3 DNA reads TGTGCCAGCAGCTTAGCACAGTACAATGAGCAGTTCTTC.